Below are 15 T cell receptor beta chains sequenced from a single sample in a study of blood T cell repertoires in COVID-19. Here immunoSEQ multiplex PCR was the method, and the copy in TCRdb shows in-frame clones only, minus some. The table shows more than 75,000 clones, with around 80% occurring only once. Material for sequencing was peripheral blood. The receptors derive from a man aged 55 to 70 with acute or convalescent COVID-19.

V gene TRBV7-8 combines with J gene TRBJ1-5; weak D call: TRBD1 (6 bases). The germline V gene has CDR1 SGHVS and CDR2 FQNEAQ. V lost 1 base and J 6 bases, leaving 10 bases between the germline ends. This CDR3 has 14 amino acids. The CDR3 DNA reads TGTGCCAGCAGCTTAGGGCAGGGGCTTCAGCCCCAGCATTTT. Its protein product is CASSLGQGLQPQHF.

This clone appeared a single time. This chain connects TRBV5-1 to TRBJ1-2; D is ambiguous. Germline V lookup: CDR1 SGHRS, CDR2 YFSETQ. This CDR3 has 13 residues. Trimming left V 3 bases short and J 4 bases short, with 10 bases between. CDR3 DNA: TGCGCCAGCAGCTCAAGAGGCAGCTATGGCTACACCTTC. Translation gives CASSSRGSYGYTF.

As regards this clone: The sample carries other DNA sequences with the same CDR3. V gene TRBV12-3 or TRBV12-4 combines with J gene TRBJ1-2, with TRBD1 identical over 8 bases. The V segment lost 3 bases and the J segment 8 bases; nucleotides outside the gene matches: 2. The CDR3 covers 12 residues. CDR3 sequence (DNA): TGTGCCAGCAGTTTCGGACAGGGCGGCTACACCTTC. Its translation: CASSFGQGGYTF.

In its sample, this clone was seen a few times. V and J are TRBV18 and TRBJ1-3, with 9 bases identical to TRBD1. The germline V gene encodes CDR1 KGHSH and CDR2 LQKENI. With 5 bases clipped from V and 2 bases from J, the junction kept 7 bases outside the gene matches. The CDR3 consists of 16 residues. In DNA, the CDR3 is TGTGCCAGCTCAACCACGACAGGGGGAACTGGAAACACCATATATTTT. It specifies CASSTTTGGTGNTIYF.

This clone was observed a handful of times. The V gene is TRBV7-9, the J gene TRBJ2-7, with 9 bases identical to TRBD2. The CDR3 extends over 17 amino acids. Germline CDR1 and CDR2: SEHNR and FQNEAQ (reference sequence). The ends lost 3 bases at V and 5 bases at J; junction bases unmatched: 14. The CDR3 reads CASSFITGGSGSHEQYF. The CDR3, as DNA: TGTGCCAGCAGCTTTATAACGGGGGGTAGCGGGAGCCACGAGCAGTACTTC.

The chain combines TRBV5-4 with TRBJ2-3; 11 nucleotides align to TRBD1. CDR3 length: 14 residues. CDR1 is SGHNT, CDR2 YYREEE, per germline (reference sequence). The V and J ends lost 3 bases and 4 bases, in that order; junction bases with no gene match: 1. CDR3 residues: CASSWGQGADTQYF. Written as DNA, the CDR3 is TGTGCCAGCAGCTGGGGACAGGGGGCAGATACGCAGTATTTT.

The gene calls are TRBV7-9 and TRBJ2-2, with D possibly being TRBD2 (5 bases). CDR3 length: 14 residues. The V end was cut by 4 bases, the J end by 7 bases, with 13 bases between. Looked up from germline, CDR1 is SEHNR and CDR2 is FQNEAQ (reference sequence). Here the CDR3 reads CASSSQTKGGELFF. The CDR3 DNA reads as TGTGCCAGCAGCTCCCAGACTAAGGGCGGGGAGCTGTTTTTT.

In the case of this clone: At one end the junction does not follow the germline gene, possibly because of a read error. This chain uses TRBV7-7 with TRBJ2-5; 7 nucleotides match TRBD2. The germline CDR1 and CDR2 sequences are SSHAT and FNYEAQ (reference sequence). The CDR3 consists of 15 residues. The CDR3 nucleotides read TGTGCTAGCAGCTTAGCGGGCAGCCTCCAAGAGACCCAGTACTTC. Translated, it gives CASSLAGSLQETQYF.

This sequence joins TRBV10-2 and TRBJ1-2; TRBD1 agrees at 7 bases. V lost 8 bases, J lost 2 bases, and 8 bases stayed unmatched. Germline assignment: CDR1 WSHSY and CDR2 SAAADI. The CDR3 sequence is 14 residues long. CDR3 DNA sequence: TGCGCCAGCCGGGACAGCCAACCCAACTATGGCTACACCTTC. Its protein product is CASRDSQPNYGYTF.

The chain links TRBV19 to TRBJ2-2, with 10 nucleotides matching TRBD2. The CDR3 runs 15 residues. The germline gives CDR1 LNHDA, CDR2 SQIVND (reference sequence). Unmatched junction bases numbered 5, after V lost 5 bases and J lost 5 bases. The CDR3 nucleotides read TGTGCCAGTAGTCAATTTAGCGGGAGGACCGGGGAGCTGTTTTTT. Translating gives CASSQFSGRTGELFF.

The J gene is TRBJ1-1, the V gene TRBV7-2; D is possibly TRBD1 (5 bases). Germline lookup yields CDR1 SGHTA and CDR2 FQGNSA. The V end was cut by 3 bases, the J end by 7 bases, with 12 bases between. CDR3 length equals 13 residues. The CDR3 here is CASSFRWGGEAFF. CDR3 in DNA: TGTGCCAGCAGCTTCCGTTGGGGGGGTGAAGCTTTCTTT.

The V call is TRBV7-2, the J call TRBJ2-2; a possible D gene is TRBD2 (5 bases). The CDR3 length is 14 residues. The germline V and J ends were trimmed by 6 bases and 1 base, with 9 bases remaining between them. Per the germline V gene, CDR1 is SGHTA and CDR2 is FQGNSA. The CDR3 DNA follows: TGTGCCAGCAGGGGTGCGGGGAACACCGGGGAGCTGTTTTTT. Translated: CASRGAGNTGELFF.

This chain links TRBV2 with TRBJ2-1; 12 bases map to TRBD1. The CDR3 runs 16 residues. Germline loops: CDR1 SNHLY, CDR2 FYNNEI. The junction had 9 bases not matched to a gene; V was cut back by 2 bases and J by 10 bases. The CDR3 loop reads CASSEPGQGASYEQFF. For the CDR3, the DNA is TGTGCCAGCAGTGAACCGGGACAGGGGGCAAGTTACGAGCAGTTCTTC.

The chain joins TRBV28 to TRBJ1-2, with 9 bases lining up with TRBD1. This CDR3 spans 18 amino acids. The germline V gene encodes CDR1 MDHEN and CDR2 SYDVKM. With 1 base clipped from V and 4 bases from J, the junction kept 13 bases outside the gene matches. The CDR3 reads CASSLSSMSGTGTYGYTF. CDR3 coding DNA: TGTGCCAGCAGTTTATCTTCTATGTCCGGGACAGGGACCTATGGCTACACCTTC.

This sequence joins TRBV27 and TRBJ2-6; D not resolved. The CDR3 contains 14 residues. In germline, CDR1 is MNHEY, CDR2 SMNVEV (reference sequence). Deletions cut 5 bases from V and 0 bases from J, with 5 bases between. CDR3 in DNA: TGTGCCAGCAGTATCCTCTCTGGGGCCAACGTCCTGACTTTC. Translating gives CASSILSGANVLTF.